Listed below are T cell receptor beta chains from one sample, sequenced in a study of cytomegalovirus exposure and HLA in healthy donors. Some clones are missing from TCRdb's copy, which holds only in-frame ones; the method was immunoSEQ multiplex PCR. The data show under 200,000 clones, over 85% seen once. Sequencing used PBMCs. These receptor sequences come from a woman younger than 30 in good health and CMV-seropositive. Each CDR3 is given with its conserved first and last residue. The order of the fields is clone size, V gene, D gene, J gene, CDR3 DNA, CDR3 protein. A D gene is named only where the DNA matches it firmly. Some rows have no size entry. The others give once, few or many, or a class for an expanded clone.

size: -; V: TRBV7-3; D: TRBD2; J: TRBJ2-2; DNA: TGTGCCAGCAGCTTCAGGCCCCTAGCGGGTCCCGGGGAGCTGTTTTTT; CDR3: CASSFRPLAGPGELFF
size: -; V: TRBV28; D: -; J: TRBJ1-2; DNA: TGTGCCAGCAGTTTACAGGGGAGAGGCTACACCTTC; CDR3: CASSLQGRGYTF
size: -; V: TRBV29-1; D: -; J: TRBJ1-2; DNA: TGCAGCGTTACGTATTTGGTCAGTGGCTACACCTTC; CDR3: CSVTYLVSGYTF
size: -; V: TRBV5-4; D: -; J: TRBJ2-2; DNA: TGTGCCAGCAGCTTGGATGGAGGGGTCACCGGGGAGCTGTTTTTT; CDR3: CASSLDGGVTGELFF
size: -; V: TRBV5-1; D: TRBD2; J: TRBJ2-5; DNA: TGCGCCAGCGGTAGTAGCGGGTCCGAAGAGACCCAGTACTTC; CDR3: CASGSSGSEETQYF
size: -; V: TRBV28; D: TRBD2; J: TRBJ2-3; DNA: TGTGCCAGCAGTTTGTGGCTAGCGGGAGCCGATACGCAGTATTTT; CDR3: CASSLWLAGADTQYF
size: -; V: TRBV18; D: TRBD1; J: TRBJ1-2; DNA: TGTGCCAGCTCACCGGACAGGGGCAATTATGGCTACACCTTC; CDR3: CASSPDRGNYGYTF
size: -; V: TRBV5-1; D: TRBD2; J: TRBJ2-3; DNA: TGCGCCAGCAGCTTGTTCGTAGCGGGAGTCGGAACAGATACGCAGTATTTT; CDR3: CASSLFVAGVGTDTQYF
size: -; V: TRBV5-4; D: TRBD1; J: TRBJ2-7; DNA: TGTGCCAGCAGCTTGATGACAGGGGATAAGAAGCAGTACTTC; CDR3: CASSLMTGDKKQYF
size: -; V: TRBV29-1; D: TRBD1; J: TRBJ1-2; DNA: TGCAGCGTTGAAGATCCCGGACAGGGGGCCTATGGCTACACCTTC; CDR3: CSVEDPGQGAYGYTF
size: -; V: TRBV30; D: -; J: TRBJ2-7; DNA: TGTGCCTGGAGCGTGACCGGGACTGGCCCCTACGAGCAGTACTTC; CDR3: CAWSVTGTGPYEQYF
size: -; V: TRBV6-4; D: TRBD2; J: TRBJ2-1; DNA: TGTGCCAGCAGTGAATCGACTAGCGGGTACAATGAGCAGTTCTTC; CDR3: CASSESTSGYNEQFF
size: -; V: TRBV7-6; D: -; J: TRBJ1-4; DNA: TGTGCCAGCAGCTTAGACAGGGTGGGGGAAAAACTGTTTTTT; CDR3: CASSLDRVGEKLFF
size: -; V: TRBV10-1; D: -; J: TRBJ2-2; DNA: TGCGCCAGCAGTGCCTCTAGTCCCCTGAACACCGGGGAGCTGTTTTTT; CDR3: CASSASSPLNTGELFF
size: -; V: TRBV7-9; D: -; J: TRBJ1-1; DNA: TGTGCCAGTCTACTTCAGGGCACCCAGAACACTGAAGCTTTCTTT; CDR3: CASLLQGTQNTEAFF
size: -; V: TRBV10-2; D: TRBD1; J: TRBJ2-2; DNA: TGCGCCAGCAGCTCGGGACAGGGGGACGACGGGGAGCTGTTTTTT; CDR3: CASSSGQGDDGELFF
size: -; V: TRBV5-1; D: TRBD1; J: TRBJ1-4; DNA: TGCGCCAGCAGCACCACGGGACAGGGGAATGAAAAACTGTTTTTT; CDR3: CASSTTGQGNEKLFF
size: -; V: TRBV6-4; D: -; J: TRBJ2-3; DNA: TGTGCCAGCAGTGAGGGGACTAGCACAGATACGCAGTATTTT; CDR3: CASSEGTSTDTQYF
size: once; V: TRBV19; D: -; J: TRBJ1-5; DNA: TGTGCCACGAGCCGACAGGCTGGCAATCAGCCCCAGCATTTT; CDR3: CATSRQAGNQPQHF
size: -; V: TRBV19; D: -; J: TRBJ1-2; DNA: TGTGCCAGTAGTATATCCAGGGCTAACTATGGCTACACCTTC; CDR3: CASSISRANYGYTF
size: -; V: TRBV6-7; D: -; J: TRBJ2-5; DNA: TGTGCCAGCAGTTACCCCCCGAGGCTCCCCAAAGAGACCCAGTACTTC; CDR3: CASSYPPRLPKETQYF
size: -; V: TRBV6-5; D: -; J: TRBJ2-1; DNA: TGTGCCAGCAGTTCGAGACTCAATGAGCAGTTCTTC; CDR3: CASSSRLNEQFF
size: many; V: TRBV6-4; D: TRBD2; J: TRBJ2-1; DNA: TGTGCCAGCAGTGACTCGACTAGCGGGAGCAATGAGCAGTTCTTC; CDR3: CASSDSTSGSNEQFF
size: -; V: TRBV7-9; D: TRBD1; J: TRBJ1-4; DNA: TGTGCCAGCATCACGACAGGGTCTAATGAAAAACTGTTTTTT; CDR3: CASITTGSNEKLFF
size: -; V: TRBV4-1; D: TRBD2; J: TRBJ2-7; DNA: TGCGCCAGCAGCCGACAGACTAGCGGGAGGGCCGAAGGCGAGCAGTACTTC; CDR3: CASSRQTSGRAEGEQYF
size: -; V: TRBV6-1; D: -; J: TRBJ1-5; DNA: TGTGCCAGCAGGCCCGGGGTTTATAGCAATCAGCCCCAGCATTTT; CDR3: CASRPGVYSNQPQHF
size: -; V: TRBV5-4; D: -; J: TRBJ2-1; DNA: TGTGCCAGCAGCTTCGCCCCTGCGCCGGGAGCGGTGTTCTTC; CDR3: CASSFAPAPGAVFF
size: -; V: TRBV29-1; D: -; J: TRBJ1-2; DNA: TGCAGCGTTGGGCGGAACGGCTACACCTTC; CDR3: CSVGRNGYTF
size: -; V: TRBV5-1; D: -; J: TRBJ2-6; DNA: TGCGCCAGCAGCTCCCGACTGGCGGACTTTAGCTCTGGGGCCAACGTCCTGACTTTC; CDR3: CASSSRLADFSSGANVLTF
size: -; V: TRBV30; D: -; J: TRBJ2-3; DNA: TGTGCCTGGACAGGGGCGAGCACAGATACGCAGTATTTT; CDR3: CAWTGASTDTQYF
size: -; V: TRBV5-1; D: -; J: TRBJ1-4; DNA: TGCGCCAGCAGCTTGATCCGGGGTATGGGTGAAAAACTGTTTTTT; CDR3: CASSLIRGMGEKLFF
size: -; V: TRBV27; D: -; J: TRBJ2-1; DNA: TGTGCCAGCCGGGCGACAGCTAATAATGAGCAGTTCTTC; CDR3: CASRATANNEQFF
size: -; V: TRBV9; D: TRBD1; J: TRBJ1-3; DNA: TGTGCCAGCAGCGCCGGGACAGAAGGAAACACCATATATTTT; CDR3: CASSAGTEGNTIYF
size: -; V: TRBV28; D: TRBD1; J: TRBJ2-7; DNA: TGTGCCAGCAGTGGTATCGGGAACAGGGGAATCTACGAGCAGTACTTC; CDR3: CASSGIGNRGIYEQYF